These 22 T cell receptor beta chains were sequenced from one sample in a study of T cells after yellow fever vaccination. TCRdb independently ran MiXCR on the 5' RACE reads; one entry per CDR3 protein. The repertoire includes hundreds of thousands of distinct CDR3 sequences, around 12% of them detected once, and 14% to 15% sits in the top ten. Source: PBMCs, taken on the day of the yellow fever booster vaccination. The receptors come from a man aged 30 to 45 who received the YFV17D yellow fever vaccine.

The chain is built from TRBV7-6 and TRBJ1-1, with D unclear. CDR3 size: 17 residues. V was cut by 0 bases and J by 4 bases, with 18 bases left in between. Germline lookup yields CDR1 SGHVS and CDR2 FNYEAQ. CDR3 DNA sequence: TGTGCCAGCAGCTTAGCGGGTGGACGCCGTTCGTTCACTGAAGCTTTCTTT. It yields the protein CASSLAGGRRSFTEAFF.

V usage is TRBV6-2 or TRBV6-3 and J usage is TRBJ2-2; TRBD2 matches at 8 bases. Trimming took 0 bases from V and 7 from J; bases not matched to a gene: 13. The CDR3 loop spans 18 amino acids. Germline V CDR1 and CDR2: MNHEY, SVGEGT. The CDR3 bases are TGTGCCAGCAGTTACTCGATAACGGGAGGGCTTCGACGCGGGGAGCTGTTTTTT. Translated: CASSYSITGGLRRGELFF.

The rearrangement joins TRBV20-1 to TRBJ2-3; D possibly corresponds to TRBD2 (6 bases). The CDR3 runs to 15 residues. Per the germline V gene, CDR1 is DFQATT and CDR2 is SNEGSKA (reference sequence). Trimming pared 0 bases from V and 2 bases from J, leaving 12 bases between. CDR3 bases: TGCAGTGCTAGAGATTCGGGGCGGGACACAGATACGCAGTATTTT. This encodes CSARDSGRDTDTQYF.

This clonotype was detected a few times. This chain connects TRBV4-3 to TRBJ2-1; D call uncertain. This CDR3 has 16 amino acids. Germline CDR1 reads LGHNA; CDR2 reads YSLEER. Deletions cut 0 bases from V and 9 bases from J, with 18 bases between. The CDR3, as DNA: TGCGCCAGCAGCCAAGAGGCAAGTGGGATAGGTGGTGAGCAGTTCTTC. Translation: CASSQEASGIGGEQFF.

This clonotype has only one observation. The chain combines TRBV29-1 with TRBJ2-5, with 10 bases identical to TRBD2. This CDR3 is 14 amino acids long. Trimming cost V 3 bases and J 5 bases; bases outside gene matches: 6. Germline CDR1 reads SQVTM; CDR2 reads ANQGSEA. CDR3 protein: CSVDLAGAKETQYF. CDR3 in DNA: TGCAGCGTTGACCTAGCGGGAGCGAAGGAGACCCAGTACTTC.

This clonotype was seen many times. This chain uses TRBV20-1 with TRBJ2-7, with TRBD1 identical over 9 bases. The CDR3 is made up of 13 amino acids. Germline V gives CDR1 DFQATT, CDR2 SNEGSKA (reference sequence). V trimming: 5 bases; J trimming: 5 bases; junction bases outside the gene matches: 7. The DNA for the CDR3 is TGCAGTGCTCCCGGGACAGGGTCCCACGAGCAGTACTTC. Its translation is CSAPGTGSHEQYF.

The chain recombines TRBV11-1 with TRBJ2-1, with 11 bases aligning to TRBD2. The CDR3 length is 20 residues. Trimming cost V 5 bases and J 6 bases; bases outside gene matches: 21. CDR1 SGHAT and CDR2 FQDESV come from the germline V gene (reference sequence). The CDR3 spells CASSNSNIGSTSGNPNEQFF. The CDR3 nucleotides are TGTGCCAGCAGCAATTCGAACATTGGGTCGACTAGCGGGAATCCCAATGAGCAGTTCTTC.

This clonotype was counted between two and nine times. The J gene is TRBJ2-3, the V gene TRBV5-1, with D perhaps given as TRBD1 or TRBD2 (5 bases each). The CDR3 runs to 15 residues. CDR1 is SGHRS, CDR2 YFSETQ, per germline. V was trimmed by 0 bases and J by 1 base, leaving 9 bases between them. The CDR3 protein is CASSLVGDRTDTQYF. DNA of the CDR3: TGCGCCAGCAGCTTGGTGGGGGATCGCACAGATACGCAGTATTTT.

This clonotype was seen a handful of times. CDR3 DNA sequence: TGTGCCAGCACGTCGAAGGCCCTAGCGGGACCGTCCTACGAGCAGTACTTC. Translating it yields CASTSKALAGPSYEQYF. This rearrangement joins TRBV6-5 to TRBJ2-7; 9 bases line up with TRBD2. V gave up 7 bases and J gave up 1 base; unmatched junction bases: 14. The CDR3 is 17 amino acids. Per germline, CDR1 MNHEY and CDR2 SVGAGI.

This clonotype was counted only a few times. V gene TRBV7-2 combines with J gene TRBJ1-5; D may be TRBD1 (6 bases). The CDR3 is 13 amino acids. Between the trimmed V and J ends, which lost 5 bases and 3 bases, there was a span of 8 bases. Germline CDR1 SGHTA, CDR2 FQGNSA. CDR3 loop: CASSQGYNQPQHF. The CDR3 coding sequence is TGTGCCAGCAGCCAGGGGTACAATCAGCCCCAGCATTTT.

This clonotype has only a few counts. V gene TRBV10-3 combines with J gene TRBJ2-5, with 11 nucleotides matching TRBD2. This CDR3 has 15 amino acids. Trimming cost V 6 bases and J 3 bases; bases outside gene matches: 6. Germline V gives CDR1 ENHRY, CDR2 SYGVKD. CDR3 region: CAIREIAGGKETQYF. Written as DNA, the CDR3 is TGTGCCATCAGGGAAATAGCGGGAGGGAAAGAGACCCAGTACTTC.

Turning to this clonotype: No conserved phenylalanine or tryptophan ends this CDR3, so it is likely a read error. The V gene is TRBV5-1, the J gene TRBJ2-3; D uncertain. Germline V gives CDR1 SGHRS, CDR2 YFSETQ. This CDR3 has 11 residues. Trimming took 1 base from V and 5 from J, leaving 2 bases between them. The CDR3: CASSLRDTQYS. Written as DNA, the CDR3 is TGCGCCAGCAGCTTGAGAGATACGCAGTATTCT.

This chain connects TRBV10-2 to TRBJ2-1; TRBD1 aligns across 11 bases. The germline V gene encodes CDR1 WSHSY and CDR2 SAAADI. This CDR3 comprises 14 residues. V shed 9 bases and J 9 bases; nucleotides not matched to a gene: 10. This chain's CDR3 is CASGDRGEGGEQFF. The CDR3 nucleotides are TGCGCCAGTGGGGACAGGGGGGAAGGAGGTGAGCAGTTCTTC.

In this sample, this clonotype turned up a few times. The V gene is TRBV6-5, the J gene TRBJ2-5, with D uncertain. CDR3 size: 15 residues. V gave up 0 bases and J gave up 6 bases, with 14 bases separating them. Germline assignment: CDR1 MNHEY and CDR2 SVGAGI. CDR3 in DNA: TGTGCCAGCAGTTACTCTCAACAGCCCCAGAAGACCCAGTACTTC. It yields the protein CASSYSQQPQKTQYF.

The rearrangement links TRBV6-1 to TRBJ2-5; 9 positions agree with TRBD1. V lost 6 bases, J lost 4 bases, and 15 bases stayed unmatched. The CDR3 runs 17 residues. Germline loops: CDR1 MNHNS, CDR2 SASEGT. The CDR3 loop is CASRRGQGQRIGETQYF. The CDR3 coding sequence is TGTGCCAGCAGACGCGGACAGGGGCAGAGGATTGGAGAGACCCAGTACTTC.

This clonotype appeared many times. The genes are TRBV12-3 or TRBV12-4 and TRBJ2-1, with a weak D call TRBD2 (6 bases). The CDR3 has 13 amino acids. V lost 1 base to trimming and J lost 9 bases, with 10 bases between them. Here the CDR3 reads CASSLGGDFEQFF. CDR3 DNA sequence: TGTGCCAGCAGTTTAGGTGGGGACTTTGAGCAGTTCTTC.

This clonotype was found a few times. The chain couples TRBV12-3 or TRBV12-4 to TRBJ1-5; D may be TRBD1 (5 bases). The CDR3 extends over 13 amino acids. Trimming cost V 6 bases and J 5 bases, with 11 bases left between them. The CDR3 DNA reads TGTGCCAGCAGGAGGGGTGGGGATCAGCCCCAGCATTTT. Its translation is CASRRGGDQPQHF.

This clonotype was counted only a few times. The chain links TRBV12-3 or TRBV12-4 to TRBJ2-7; TRBD2 matches at 11 bases. V was pared by 3 bases and J by 1 base, with 8 bases of the junction left unmatched. The CDR3 covers 17 residues. The CDR3 spells CASSFMTSGIGSYEQYF. As DNA, the CDR3 is TGTGCCAGCAGTTTTATGACTAGCGGGATAGGATCCTACGAGCAGTACTTC.

V usage is TRBV10-3 and J usage is TRBJ2-3; possible D gene TRBD2, 7 bases. This CDR3 comprises 13 residues. Trimming cost V 10 bases and J 14 bases, with 25 bases left between them. Germline V CDR1 and CDR2: ENHRY, SYGVKD. The DNA for the CDR3 is TGTGCCACAGAATTTGGGAGCGGGGACAAGAGGTATTTT. This codes for CATEFGSGDKRYF.

This clonotype was detected ten times or more. This rearrangement joins TRBV7-2 to TRBJ2-1; 8 nucleotides agree with TRBD2. This CDR3 has 13 amino acids. With V trimmed by 6 bases and J by 7 bases, 5 bases remained unmatched. Per the germline V gene, CDR1 is SGHTA and CDR2 is FQGNSA. The CDR3 protein is CASRAGAGNEQFF. CDR3 coding DNA: TGTGCCAGCAGAGCGGGAGCTGGGAATGAGCAGTTCTTC.

This clonotype has just a few counts. This chain uses TRBV7-8 with TRBJ2-3; 7 nucleotides line up with TRBD1. CDR1 and CDR2 (germline): SGHVS, FQNEAQ. The J segment lost 0 bases and the V segment lost 6 bases, leaving 6 bases of the junction unmatched. This CDR3 spans 15 amino acids. As DNA, the CDR3 is TGTGCCAGCAGACGACAGGGAGAGAGCACAGATACGCAGTATTTT. Its translation: CASRRQGESTDTQYF.

This clonotype came up a few times. The chain recombines TRBV5-1 with TRBJ1-1, with D perhaps matching TRBD1 (6 bases). CDR3 length: 14 amino acids. Trimming pared 1 base from V and 2 bases from J, leaving 9 bases between. Germline CDR1 and CDR2: SGHRS and YFSETQ. CDR3 sequence: CASSLQDRNTEAFF. CDR3 nucleotide sequence: TGCGCCAGCAGCTTGCAGGACAGAAACACTGAAGCTTTCTTT.